Listed here are 20 T cell receptor beta chains from one sample, sequenced in a study of OX40 agonist ivuxolimab in advanced cancers. The protocol was immunoSEQ multiplex PCR, while the TCRdb copy is restricted to in-frame clones and leaves out a portion. The table records tens of thousands of clones, over 80% of them present only once. The material sequenced was CD4+ or CD8+ T cells sorted from blood, taken in a trial of the OX40 agonist ivuxolimab. The source of these receptors is an adult with an advanced solid tumor such as melanoma, head and neck, liver or kidney cancer.

The chain couples TRBV6-1 to TRBJ2-7; D ambiguous. This CDR3 region has 13 residues. Looked up from germline, CDR1 is MNHNS and CDR2 is SASEGT. Deletions cut 1 base from V and 5 bases from J, with 9 bases between. CDR3 nucleotides: TGTGCCAGCAGTGAAGGGGCTTTGGACGAGCAGTACTTC. It specifies CASSEGALDEQYF.

The CDR3, as DNA: TGTGCCAGCAGCCCCGAGGGGGACAGCACAGATACGCAGTATTTT. It yields the protein CASSPEGDSTDTQYF. The chain has TRBV9 and TRBJ2-3, with D possibly being TRBD1 (6 bases). V was trimmed by 4 bases and J by 0 bases, leaving 12 bases between them. The CDR3 totals 15 residues. Germline V gene data show CDR1 as SGDLS and CDR2 as YYNGEE.

The rearrangement uses TRBV5-6 and TRBJ2-7; D remains ambiguous. This CDR3 has 10 amino acids. The germline V gene has CDR1 SGHDT and CDR2 YYEEEE. V was cut by 7 bases and J by 1 base, with 3 bases left in between. DNA of the CDR3: TGTGCCAGCGGATCCTACGAGCAGTACTTC. Residues: CASGSYEQYF. The complete variable domain, with remaining parts taken from reference TRBV5-6 and TRBJ2-7, reads DAGVTQSPTHLIKTRGQQVTLRCSPKSGHDTVSWYQQALGQGPQFIFQYYEEEERQRGNFPDRFSGHQFPNYSSELNVNALLLGDSALYLCASGSYEQYFGPGTRLTVT.

This rearrangement joins TRBV9 to TRBJ2-7; the D gene is possibly TRBD1 (7 bases). The CDR3 consists of 15 residues. The V end was cut by 0 bases, the J end by 3 bases, with 13 bases between. The germline gives CDR1 SGDLS, CDR2 YYNGEE. In nucleotides, the CDR3 is TGTGCCAGCAGCGTAGAGCCAGGGGGGATCTACGAGCAGTACTTC. Protein sequence: CASSVEPGGIYEQYF.

This clone appeared once. The genes are TRBV27 and TRBJ2-2, with D unresolved. The V gene's germline CDR1 is MNHEY and CDR2 SMNVEV (reference sequence). Trimming pared 4 bases from V and 9 bases from J, leaving 12 bases between. This CDR3 spans 13 amino acids. CDR3: CASSSLPPRELFF. CDR3 DNA: TGTGCCAGCAGTTCCCTGCCGCCCAGGGAGCTGTTTTTT.

This clone came up once. The rearrangement joins TRBV4-1 to TRBJ1-3, with no clear D. V was trimmed by 0 bases and J by 2 bases, leaving 8 bases between them. The CDR3 has 15 residues. Germline V gene data show CDR1 as MGHRA and CDR2 as YSYEKL. The CDR3 reads CASSQDWGTGNTIYF. The CDR3 DNA reads TGCGCCAGCAGCCAAGATTGGGGAACTGGAAACACCATATATTTT.

This rearrangement joins TRBV7-3 to TRBJ1-1, with TRBD1 matching over 11 bases. V was pared by 5 bases and J by 3 bases, with 2 bases of the junction left unmatched. The CDR3 runs to 14 residues. Germline lookup yields CDR1 SGHTA and CDR2 FQGTGA. CDR3 DNA sequence: TGTGCCAGCAGCCCGGGACAGGGGGACACTGAAGCTTTCTTT. Residues: CASSPGQGDTEAFF.

The rearrangement uses TRBV4-1 and TRBJ1-1, with a tentative D call TRBD1 (5 bases). This CDR3 has 15 residues. The germline V and J ends were trimmed by 4 bases and 5 bases, with 17 bases remaining between them. Germline-derived CDR1 and CDR2 are MGHRA and YSYEKL. Here the CDR3 reads CASSPIGSGRTEAFF. The CDR3 DNA follows: TGCGCCAGCAGCCCTATCGGGTCGGGGCGGACTGAAGCTTTCTTT.

This clone was observed a single time. The gene calls are TRBV27 and TRBJ2-7; a possible D gene is TRBD1 (6 bases). CDR3 size: 14 residues. Looked up from germline, CDR1 is MNHEY and CDR2 is SMNVEV (reference sequence). V shed 2 bases and J shed 6 bases, with 14 bases lying between them. CDR3 residues: CASSLVNRVGEQYF. CDR3 bases: TGTGCCAGCAGTTTAGTGAACAGGGTAGGCGAGCAGTACTTC.

The chain employs TRBV13 and TRBJ2-7; D is uncertain. Germline CDR1 and CDR2: PRHDT and FYEKMQ (reference sequence). V was cut by 5 bases and J by 2 bases, with 13 bases left in between. This CDR3 has 14 amino acids. CDR3 nucleotide sequence: TGTGCCAGCAGCCCCGGACCCGGCGCCTACGAGCAGTACGTC. This encodes CASSPGPGAYEQYV.

V usage is TRBV4-2 and J usage is TRBJ2-7; 8 bases match TRBD2. In germline, CDR1 is LGHNA, CDR2 YNFKEQ. The trim removed 1 base at V and 3 bases at J, leaving 14 bases unmatched. The CDR3 has 18 amino acids. CDR3 protein: CASSQASGSIWGNYEQYF. The DNA of the CDR3 is TGTGCCAGCAGCCAAGCGAGCGGGAGTATCTGGGGAAACTACGAGCAGTACTTC.

The V and J genes are TRBV27 and TRBJ2-2, with D perhaps TRBD1 or TRBD2 (5 bases each). Germline V gene sequence: CDR1 MNHEY, CDR2 SMNVEV (reference sequence). The CDR3 sequence is 13 residues long. The V end lost 3 bases, the J end lost 5 bases, and 7 bases lay between the germline ends. DNA for the CDR3: TGTGCCAGCAGTTTGGGGGTTACCGGGGAGCTGTTTTTT. Translated: CASSLGVTGELFF.

V and J are TRBV6-5 and TRBJ1-5; the D gene is possibly TRBD1 (6 bases). V was clipped by 2 bases and J by 4 bases, with 9 bases between them. Germline V gives CDR1 MNHEY, CDR2 SVGAGI. The CDR3 covers 14 residues. The CDR3 loop reads CASSYGQTNQPQHF. CDR3 in DNA: TGTGCCAGCAGTTACGGACAGACTAATCAGCCCCAGCATTTT.

This chain uses TRBV19 with TRBJ2-2, with TRBD1 matching 10 bases. This CDR3 is built from 13 residues. V dropped 6 bases and J dropped 5; count of bases not matched to a gene: 0. Germline CDR1 reads LNHDA; CDR2 reads SQIVND (reference sequence). In DNA form, the CDR3 reads TGTGCCAGTAGGGACAGGGGGACCGGGGAGCTGTTTTTT. Translating it yields CASRDRGTGELFF.

J is TRBJ2-3 and V is TRBV7-9, with 10 bases identical to TRBD2. In germline, CDR1 is SEHNR, CDR2 FQNEAQ (reference sequence). The CDR3 loop spans 17 amino acids. V was pared by 5 bases and J by 1 base, with 9 bases of the junction left unmatched. The chain's CDR3 is CASSTTETSGGTDTQYF. The CDR3 DNA reads TGTGCCAGCAGCACGACAGAAACTAGCGGGGGCACAGATACGCAGTATTTT.

This clone was seen more than once but under ten times. This sequence joins TRBV21-1 and TRBJ2-7; TRBD1, as called in the table, went unchecked against the DNA. TRBV21-1 represents a pseudogene. The CDR3 has 15 amino acids. The CDR3 region has the DNA TGTGCCAGCAGCAAATGTAGGGGAACGTCCTACGAGCAGTACGTC. Its protein is CASSKCRGTSYEQYV.

The chain combines TRBV9 with TRBJ2-3, with a tentative D call TRBD1 (6 bases). With 2 bases removed from V and 0 bases from J, the gap between germline ends came to 13 bases. The CDR3 totals 16 residues. The germline gives CDR1 SGDLS, CDR2 YYNGEE. The CDR3 DNA reads as TGTGCCAGCAGCGTCGAGTCAGGGGAGAGCACAGATACGCAGTATTTT. It translates to CASSVESGESTDTQYF.

The chain combines TRBV7-9 with TRBJ2-3; the match to TRBD2 covers 9 bases. Trimming removed 7 bases from V and 6 bases from J; junction bases left unmatched: 11. The CDR3 totals 15 residues. Germline CDR1 reads SEHNR; CDR2 reads FQNEAQ (reference sequence). CDR3 in amino acids: CASKNQRGAVDTQYF. CDR3 nucleotides: TGTGCCAGCAAGAACCAGCGGGGGGCGGTGGATACGCAGTATTTT.

The chain employs TRBV7-9 and TRBJ2-1, with 7 bases that match TRBD1. The CDR3 covers 15 residues. Germline trimming cut 0 bases from V and 8 bases from J; bases unmatched to any gene: 7. From germline, CDR1 is SEHNR and CDR2 FQNEAQ (reference sequence). In nucleotides, the CDR3 is TGTGCCAGCAGCTTAGCAGGGGGCGCGGGTTATGAGCAGTTCTTC. Its protein product is CASSLAGGAGYEQFF.

The CDR3 is CASSSGTEVGYTF. The DNA of the CDR3 is TGTGCCAGCAGCTCCGGGACAGAAGTTGGCTACACCTTC. The chain carries TRBV11-3 and TRBJ1-2; TRBD1 matches 7 bases. This CDR3 comprises 13 residues. The germline V gene has CDR1 SGHNT and CDR2 YENEEA. J lost 7 bases, V lost 4 bases, and 6 bases had no gene match.